This T cell receptor (beta chain) was sequenced during a study of blood T cell repertoires in COVID-19 (dated by TCRdb to about 2020). In terms of the full investigation: Collaborator samples came from the United States, Italy and Spain and covered acute and convalescent phases of COVID-19. The material from the prospective study consisted of cDNA or gDNA derived from T cells, B-cell-depleted T cells, or PBMCs. Deeply sampled blood TCRbeta repertoires from subjects exposed to, actively infected with, or recovered from COVID-19 were included in the dataset. A freely available public database, intended as a resource for researchers studying the immune response to SARS-CoV-2, is where the repertoires were released. The samples were drawn from the first 160 participants of the ongoing ImmuneRACE study and from 950 to 1,500 subjects provided by 6 global collaborators. A de-identified subject ID, COVID-19 status, age in years and sex were almost always included in the sample metadata. HLA class I and class II types, where available, came from metadata supplied by the sample provider rather than from assay-based typing. What the authors observed across the whole study: The amount of clinical and demographic metadata varied by source and participant and was provided uncurated.

V is cut back by 11 bases and J by 2 bases, with 10 bases in the junction unmatched. Via the germline V gene, CDR1 is SNHLY and CDR2 FYNNEI. Including cysteine and phenylalanine, the CDR3 has 14 amino acids. The read is trimmed to its CDR3 DNA, 42 bases read in frame from base 1. TCRbeta CDR3 regions were amplified from genomic DNA using the immunoSEQ Assay, a bias-controlled multiplex PCR. Turning to the authors' computational methods: The number of nucleated cells in each sample was estimated from the amplification of reference gene primers within the assay. To quantify the absolute abundance of each unique TCRbeta CDR3 rearrangement, sequence reads were collapsed and filtered. For each sample, productive Simpson clonality was calculated as the square root of Simpson's diversity index over productive rearrangements. This is the immuneACCESS table as TCRdb keeps it, with only in-frame sequences that have V and J called. A part of the clones is gone; compared with another copy, unresolved V genes explain less than half, and the rest is unexplained. V and J calls and clone size are copied from that table; D and trimming were computed from the DNA. In this sample the table shows fewer than 110,000 clones, around 92% of which occur a single time. The top ten hold 4.9% of the sample.

For this clone: Its antigen is currently not known. It has no much larger one-base neighbor in the sample; base qualities were not kept.

Collaborating institutions collected whole blood in K2EDTA tubes following their own protocols. Collaborator samples were shipped for TCRbeta analysis as frozen whole blood, isolated PBMCs, or DNA extracted from either sample type. The chain links TRBV2 with TRBJ2-3; 7 nucleotides in the junction match TRBD2. The sequence came from a middle-aged man with active or convalescent COVID-19. Source material: peripheral blood. At the DNA level, the sequence is TGTGCCTTCGGTGGGCTAGCGGACACAGATACGCAGTATTTT. This gives the protein CAFGGLADTDTQYF. Outside the CDR3, residues come from the reference TRBV2 and TRBJ2-3 proteins, so the full variable domain is: EPEVTQTPSHQVTQMGQEVILRCVPISNHLYFYWYRQILGQKVEFLVSFYNNEISEKSEIFDDQFSVERPDGSNFTLKIRSTKLEDSAMYFCAFGGLADTDTQYFGPGTRLTVL.